This T cell receptor beta chain emerged from a study of blood T cell repertoires in COVID-19. With 3 bases removed from V and 2 bases from J, the gap between germline ends came to 16 bases. Germline CDR1 reads SGHRS; CDR2 reads YFSETQ. The length of the CDR3 is 16 residues. As processed by the authors: The authors estimated nucleated cell counts from reference gene primer amplification. Clones were sequenced by immunoSEQ multiplex PCR, and TCRdb holds only the in-frame ones, with some missing. The V and J calls and clone size are taken from that table; D and trimming were inferred from the DNA. The sample has hundreds of thousands of clones, about 80% seen once.

The origin of this receptor is a human donor in a cohort sampled during active COVID-19. The source material was peripheral blood. The V and J genes are TRBV5-1 and TRBJ2-3, with D possibly matching TRBD2 (6 bases). The DNA for the CDR3 is TGCGCCAGCAGCTCTGTAGGTGGGGAGGTCACAGATACGCAGTATTTT. Its protein is CASSSVGGEVTDTQYF.